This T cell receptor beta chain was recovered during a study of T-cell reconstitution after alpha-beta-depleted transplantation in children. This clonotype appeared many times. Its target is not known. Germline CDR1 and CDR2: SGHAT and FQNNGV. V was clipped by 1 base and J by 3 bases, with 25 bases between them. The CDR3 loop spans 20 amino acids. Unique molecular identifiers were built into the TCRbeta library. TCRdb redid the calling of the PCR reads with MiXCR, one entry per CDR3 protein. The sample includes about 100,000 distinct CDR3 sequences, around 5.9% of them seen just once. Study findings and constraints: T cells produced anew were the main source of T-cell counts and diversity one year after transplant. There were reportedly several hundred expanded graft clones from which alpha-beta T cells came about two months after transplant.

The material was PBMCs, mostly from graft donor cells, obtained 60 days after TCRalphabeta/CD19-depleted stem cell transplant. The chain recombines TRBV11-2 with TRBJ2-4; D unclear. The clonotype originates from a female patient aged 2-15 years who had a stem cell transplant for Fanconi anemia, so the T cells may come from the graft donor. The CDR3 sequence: CASSLGTGVAISRVKNIQYF. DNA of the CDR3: TGTGCCAGCAGCTTAGGCACCGGAGTCGCGATAAGTAGGGTCAAAAACATTCAGTACTTC.